The clone carrying this TCR beta chain was seen a single time. CDR1 is MDHEN, CDR2 SYDVKM, per germline. Trimming removed 3 bases at V and 0 bases at J, with 8 bases between. The CDR3 covers 14 residues. CD45RO-negative, CCR7-positively selected cells formed the naive CD8 fraction, excluding terminally differentiated effector memory CD45RA+ cells. The study drew all its donors from Caucasian adults living in Nashville, Tennessee. The sample comes from a study of shared clonotypes between healthy human individuals. Here immunoSEQ multiplex PCR was the method, and the copy in TCRdb shows in-frame clones only, minus some. This sample carries about 870,000 clones, 80% to 95% of them seen once, and the ten largest clones take 24%.

The TCR sequence derives from a man in his thirties or forties in good health. The rearrangement links TRBV28 to TRBJ1-2; possible D gene TRBD1, 6 bases. The specimen was naive CD8+ T cells sorted from blood. The CDR3 DNA sequence: TGTGCCAGCAGTTTTGGACAGTCTAACTATGGCTACACCTTC. It translates to CASSFGQSNYGYTF.